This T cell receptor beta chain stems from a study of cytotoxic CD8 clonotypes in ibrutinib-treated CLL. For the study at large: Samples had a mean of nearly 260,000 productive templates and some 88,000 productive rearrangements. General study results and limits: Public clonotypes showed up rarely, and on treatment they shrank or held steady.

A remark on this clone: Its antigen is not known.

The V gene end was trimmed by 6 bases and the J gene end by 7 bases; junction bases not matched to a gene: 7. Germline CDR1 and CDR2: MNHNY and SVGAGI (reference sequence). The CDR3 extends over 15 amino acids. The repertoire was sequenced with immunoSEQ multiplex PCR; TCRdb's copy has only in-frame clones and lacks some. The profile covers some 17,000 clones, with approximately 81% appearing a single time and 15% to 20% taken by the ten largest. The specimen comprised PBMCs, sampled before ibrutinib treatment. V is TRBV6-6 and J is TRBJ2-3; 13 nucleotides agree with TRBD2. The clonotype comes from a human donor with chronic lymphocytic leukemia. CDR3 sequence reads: CASRSGLAGDYTQYF. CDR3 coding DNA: TGTGCCAGCAGGTCAGGACTAGCGGGAGATTATACGCAGTATTTT.